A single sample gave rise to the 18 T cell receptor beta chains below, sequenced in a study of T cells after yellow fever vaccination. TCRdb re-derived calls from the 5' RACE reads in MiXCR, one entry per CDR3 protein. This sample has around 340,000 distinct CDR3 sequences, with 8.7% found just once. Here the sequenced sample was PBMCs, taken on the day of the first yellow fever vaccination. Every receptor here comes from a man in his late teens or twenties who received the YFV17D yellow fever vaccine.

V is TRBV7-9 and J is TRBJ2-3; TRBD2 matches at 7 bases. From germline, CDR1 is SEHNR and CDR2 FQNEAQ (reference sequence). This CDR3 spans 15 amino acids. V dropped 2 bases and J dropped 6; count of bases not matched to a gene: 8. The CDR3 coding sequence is TGTGCCAGCAGCTTATACGGGCGGGGGAGTGATACGCAGTATTTT. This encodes CASSLYGRGSDTQYF.

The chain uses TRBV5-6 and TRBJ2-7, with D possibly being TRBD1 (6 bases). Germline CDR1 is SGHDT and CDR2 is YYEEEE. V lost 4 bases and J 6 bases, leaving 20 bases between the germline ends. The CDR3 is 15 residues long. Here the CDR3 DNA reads TGTGCCAGCAGCGGCGTGGGCAGGGGCAGGTTCGAGCAGTACTTC. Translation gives CASSGVGRGRFEQYF.

The CDR3: CSAGLSGAGELFF. The CDR3 DNA is TGCAGTGCTGGCCTTAGCGGGGCCGGGGAGCTGTTTTTT. The rearrangement links TRBV20-1 to TRBJ2-2; 8 bases fit TRBD2. Per the germline V gene, CDR1 is DFQATT and CDR2 is SNEGSKA (reference sequence). V lost 5 bases to trimming and J lost 6 bases; unmatched junction nucleotides: 5. The CDR3 runs to 13 residues.

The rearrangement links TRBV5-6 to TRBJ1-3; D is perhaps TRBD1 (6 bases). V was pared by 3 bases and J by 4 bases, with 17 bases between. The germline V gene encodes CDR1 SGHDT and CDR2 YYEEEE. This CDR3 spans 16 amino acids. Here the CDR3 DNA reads TGTGCCAGCAGCTCTACACAGGGTGGTGTCGGAAACACCATATATTTT. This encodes CASSSTQGGVGNTIYF.

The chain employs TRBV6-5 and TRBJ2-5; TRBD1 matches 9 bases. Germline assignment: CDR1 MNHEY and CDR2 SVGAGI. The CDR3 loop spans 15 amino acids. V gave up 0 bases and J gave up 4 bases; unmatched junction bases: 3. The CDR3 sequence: CASSYSTGGGETQYF. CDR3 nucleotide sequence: TGTGCCAGCAGTTACTCGACAGGGGGAGGAGAGACCCAGTACTTC.

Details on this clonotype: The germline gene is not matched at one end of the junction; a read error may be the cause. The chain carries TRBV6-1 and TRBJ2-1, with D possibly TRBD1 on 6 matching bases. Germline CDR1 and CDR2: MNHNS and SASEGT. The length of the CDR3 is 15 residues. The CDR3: CASTKGAAGDNEHFF. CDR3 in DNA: TGTGCCAGCACCAAAGGGGCGGCAGGGGACAATGAGCACTTCTTC.

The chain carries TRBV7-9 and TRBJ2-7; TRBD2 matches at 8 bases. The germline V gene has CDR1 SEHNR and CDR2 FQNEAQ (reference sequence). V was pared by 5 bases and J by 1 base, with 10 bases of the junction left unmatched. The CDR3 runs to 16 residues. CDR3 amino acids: CASSPKERGRSYEQYF. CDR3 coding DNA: TGTGCCAGCAGCCCTAAGGAGCGGGGGCGGTCCTACGAGCAGTACTTC.

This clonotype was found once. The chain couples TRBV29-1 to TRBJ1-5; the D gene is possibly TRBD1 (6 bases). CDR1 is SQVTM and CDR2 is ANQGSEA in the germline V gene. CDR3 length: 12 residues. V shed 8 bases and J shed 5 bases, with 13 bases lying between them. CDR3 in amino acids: CSTQEGDQPQHF. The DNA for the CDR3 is TGCAGCACACAGGAGGGGGATCAGCCCCAGCATTTT.

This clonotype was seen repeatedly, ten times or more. CDR3 in amino acids: CASSTVGTNKETQYF. The CDR3 DNA follows: TGTGCCAGCAGCACCGTGGGGACTAACAAAGAGACCCAGTACTTC. The chain joins TRBV7-9 to TRBJ2-5; TRBD2 aligns across 7 bases. Germline V gives CDR1 SEHNR, CDR2 FQNEAQ (reference sequence). This CDR3 is built from 15 residues. V shed 5 bases, J shed 3 bases, and the junction held 9 bases outside the gene matches.

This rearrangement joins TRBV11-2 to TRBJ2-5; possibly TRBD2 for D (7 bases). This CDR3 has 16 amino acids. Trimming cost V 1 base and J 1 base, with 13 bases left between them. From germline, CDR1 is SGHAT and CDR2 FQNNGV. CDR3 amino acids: CASSLVFGGPQETQYF. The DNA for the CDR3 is TGTGCCAGCAGCTTAGTCTTCGGGGGGCCCCAAGAGACCCAGTACTTC.

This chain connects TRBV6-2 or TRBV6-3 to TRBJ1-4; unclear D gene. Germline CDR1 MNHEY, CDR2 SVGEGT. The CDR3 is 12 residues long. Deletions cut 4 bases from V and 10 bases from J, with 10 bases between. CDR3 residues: CASSSDLAKLFF. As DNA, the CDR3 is TGTGCCAGCAGTTCCGACCTCGCAAAACTGTTTTTT.

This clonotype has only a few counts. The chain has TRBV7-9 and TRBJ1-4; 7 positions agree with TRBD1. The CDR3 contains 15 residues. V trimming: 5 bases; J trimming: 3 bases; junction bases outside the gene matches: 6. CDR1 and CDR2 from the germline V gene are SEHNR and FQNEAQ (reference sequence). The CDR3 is CASSTRQGSNEKLFF. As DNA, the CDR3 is TGTGCCAGCAGCACCCGACAGGGATCTAATGAAAAACTGTTTTTT.

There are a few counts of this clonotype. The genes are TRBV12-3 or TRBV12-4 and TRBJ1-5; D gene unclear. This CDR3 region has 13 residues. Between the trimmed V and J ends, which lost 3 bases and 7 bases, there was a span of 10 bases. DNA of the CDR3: TGTGCCAGCAGTTTGAGTAACAGCCAGCCCCAGCATTTT. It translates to CASSLSNSQPQHF.

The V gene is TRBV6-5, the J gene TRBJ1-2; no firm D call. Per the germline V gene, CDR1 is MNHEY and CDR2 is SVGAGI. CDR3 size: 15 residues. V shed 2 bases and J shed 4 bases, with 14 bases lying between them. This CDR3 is CASSYDGTSIYGYTF. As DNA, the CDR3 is TGTGCCAGCAGTTACGACGGAACCTCAATCTATGGCTACACCTTC.

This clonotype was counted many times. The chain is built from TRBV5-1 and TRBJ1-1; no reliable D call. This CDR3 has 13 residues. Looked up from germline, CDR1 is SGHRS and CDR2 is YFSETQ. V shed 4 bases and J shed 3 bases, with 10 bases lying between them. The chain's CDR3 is CASSPRWDTEAFF. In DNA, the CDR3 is TGCGCCAGCAGCCCGAGATGGGACACTGAAGCTTTCTTT.

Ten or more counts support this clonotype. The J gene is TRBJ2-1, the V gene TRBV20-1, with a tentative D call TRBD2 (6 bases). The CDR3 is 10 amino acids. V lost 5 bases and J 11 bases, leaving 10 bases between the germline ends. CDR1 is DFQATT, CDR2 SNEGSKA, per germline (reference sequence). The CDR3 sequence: CSAWGGKQFF. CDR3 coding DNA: TGCAGTGCTTGGGGCGGGAAGCAGTTCTTC.

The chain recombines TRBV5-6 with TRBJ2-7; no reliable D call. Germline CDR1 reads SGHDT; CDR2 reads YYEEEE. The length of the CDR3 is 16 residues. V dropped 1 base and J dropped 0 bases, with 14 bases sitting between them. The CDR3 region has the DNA TGTGCCAGCAGCTTGCTACCGTCCTCCACCTCCTACGAGCAGTACTTC. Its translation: CASSLLPSSTSYEQYF.

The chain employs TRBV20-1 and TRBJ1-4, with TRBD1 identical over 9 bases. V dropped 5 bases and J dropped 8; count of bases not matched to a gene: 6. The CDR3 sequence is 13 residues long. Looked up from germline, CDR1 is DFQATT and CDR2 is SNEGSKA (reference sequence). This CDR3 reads CSAPRTGVEKLFF. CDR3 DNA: TGCAGTGCTCCCCGGACAGGGGTGGAAAAACTGTTTTTT.